This T cell receptor (beta chain) originates from a study of blood T cell repertoires in COVID-19. Germline V lookup: CDR1 SEHNR, CDR2 FQNEAQ (reference sequence). This CDR3 region has 17 residues. Only in-frame clones appear in the TCRdb table, and some are missing; sequencing was by immunoSEQ multiplex PCR. The data contain under 30,000 clones, roughly 94% of them seen just once; the ten biggest clones take up 4% to 5%. On this clone: Germline is not matched at one junction end, which may reflect a read error.

J is TRBJ2-1 and V is TRBV7-9; 8 bases line up with TRBD2. The origin of this receptor is a human donor with active COVID-19. The donor label of this sample is uncertain. Sequencing was carried out using peripheral blood. CDR3 residues: CASSPRAGRVSYSEQFF. In DNA form, the CDR3 reads TGTGCCAGCAGCCCGCGGGCCGGGAGGGTATCATACAGTGAGCAGTTCTTC.